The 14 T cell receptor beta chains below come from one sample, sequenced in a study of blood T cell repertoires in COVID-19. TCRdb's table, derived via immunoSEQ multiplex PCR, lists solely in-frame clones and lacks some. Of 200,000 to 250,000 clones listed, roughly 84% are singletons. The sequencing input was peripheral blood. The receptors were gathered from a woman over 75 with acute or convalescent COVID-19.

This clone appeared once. CDR3 bases: TGCGCCAGCAGCCGCATACTAGCGGGGGGGCTTAATGAGCAGTTCTTC. It translates to CASSRILAGGLNEQFF. V gene TRBV4-1 combines with J gene TRBJ2-1, with 13 positions matching TRBD2. V gave up 4 bases and J gave up 7 bases; unmatched junction bases: 7. The length of the CDR3 is 16 residues. Germline CDR1 MGHRA, CDR2 YSYEKL.

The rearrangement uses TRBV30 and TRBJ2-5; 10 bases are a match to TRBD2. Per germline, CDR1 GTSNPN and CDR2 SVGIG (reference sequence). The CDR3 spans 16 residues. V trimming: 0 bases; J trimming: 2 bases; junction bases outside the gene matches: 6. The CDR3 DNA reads TGTGCCTGGAGTGTCCTAGCGGGGGCCTTACAAGAGACCCAGTACTTC. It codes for CAWSVLAGALQETQYF.

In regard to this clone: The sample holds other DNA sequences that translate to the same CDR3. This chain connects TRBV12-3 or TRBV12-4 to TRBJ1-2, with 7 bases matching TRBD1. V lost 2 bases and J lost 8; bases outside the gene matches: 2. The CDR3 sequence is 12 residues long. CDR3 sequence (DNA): TGTGCCAGCAGTTTAACAGGGGAGGGCTACACCTTC. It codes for CASSLTGEGYTF.

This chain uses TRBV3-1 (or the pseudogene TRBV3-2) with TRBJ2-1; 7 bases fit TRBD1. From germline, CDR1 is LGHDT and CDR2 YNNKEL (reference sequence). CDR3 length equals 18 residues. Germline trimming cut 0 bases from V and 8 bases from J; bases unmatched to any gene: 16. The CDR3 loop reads CASSQDLARGPVIYEQFF. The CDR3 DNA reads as TGTGCCAGCAGCCAAGATCTTGCGAGGGGGCCGGTTATATATGAGCAGTTCTTC.

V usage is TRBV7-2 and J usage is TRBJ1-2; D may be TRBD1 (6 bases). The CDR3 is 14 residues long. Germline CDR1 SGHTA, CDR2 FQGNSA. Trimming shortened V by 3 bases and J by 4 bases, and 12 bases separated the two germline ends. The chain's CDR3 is CASSLGTQSYGYTF. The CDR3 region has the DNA TGTGCCAGCAGCTTGGGGACACAAAGCTATGGCTACACCTTC.

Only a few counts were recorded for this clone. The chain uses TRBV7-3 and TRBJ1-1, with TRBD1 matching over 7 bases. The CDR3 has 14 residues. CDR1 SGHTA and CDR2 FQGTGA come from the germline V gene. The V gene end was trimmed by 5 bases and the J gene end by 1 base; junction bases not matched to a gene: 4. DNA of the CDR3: TGTGCCAGCAGCGCCACAGGGGAGAACACTGAAGCTTTCTTT. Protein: CASSATGENTEAFF.

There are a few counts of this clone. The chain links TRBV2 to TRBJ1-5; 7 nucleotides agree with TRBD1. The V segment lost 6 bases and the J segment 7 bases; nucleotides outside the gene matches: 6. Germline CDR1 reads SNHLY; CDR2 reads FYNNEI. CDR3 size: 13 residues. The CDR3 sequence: CASSLTGVQPQHF. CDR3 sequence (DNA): TGTGCCAGCAGCCTCACAGGGGTCCAGCCCCAGCATTTT.

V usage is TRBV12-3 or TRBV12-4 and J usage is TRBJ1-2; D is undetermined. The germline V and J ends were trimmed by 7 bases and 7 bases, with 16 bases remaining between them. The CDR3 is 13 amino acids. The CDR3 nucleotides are TGTGCCAGCACCGTCACCGGGATCGGTGGCTACACCTTC. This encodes CASTVTGIGGYTF.

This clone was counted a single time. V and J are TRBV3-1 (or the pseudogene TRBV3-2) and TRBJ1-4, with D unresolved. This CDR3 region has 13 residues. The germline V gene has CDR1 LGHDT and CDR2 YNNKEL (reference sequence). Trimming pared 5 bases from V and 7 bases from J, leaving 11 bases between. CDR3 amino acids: CASSDLEGEKLFF. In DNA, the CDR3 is TGTGCCAGCAGCGATCTTGAGGGTGAAAAACTGTTTTTT.

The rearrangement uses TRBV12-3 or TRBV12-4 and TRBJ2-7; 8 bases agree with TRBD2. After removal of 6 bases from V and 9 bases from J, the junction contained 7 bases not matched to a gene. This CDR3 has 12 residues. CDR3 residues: CASRRGAGSQYF. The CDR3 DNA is TGTGCCAGCAGGCGGGGGGCCGGGTCGCAGTACTTC.

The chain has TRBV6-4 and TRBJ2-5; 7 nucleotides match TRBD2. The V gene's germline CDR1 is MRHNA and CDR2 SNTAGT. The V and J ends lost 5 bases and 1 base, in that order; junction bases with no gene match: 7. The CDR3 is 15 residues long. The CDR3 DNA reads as TGTGCCAGCAGTAGACCGGGACTACCCCAAGAGACCCAGTACTTC. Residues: CASSRPGLPQETQYF.

The CDR3 DNA sequence: TGTGCCAGCAGTTCCCCTCTAGTAGCTTTCTTT. This codes for CASSSPLVAFF. The rearrangement joins TRBV6-2 or TRBV6-3 to TRBJ1-1; no firm D call. Trimming took 4 bases from V and 10 from J, leaving 10 bases between them. Germline assignment: CDR1 MNHEY and CDR2 SVGEGT. CDR3 length: 11 amino acids.

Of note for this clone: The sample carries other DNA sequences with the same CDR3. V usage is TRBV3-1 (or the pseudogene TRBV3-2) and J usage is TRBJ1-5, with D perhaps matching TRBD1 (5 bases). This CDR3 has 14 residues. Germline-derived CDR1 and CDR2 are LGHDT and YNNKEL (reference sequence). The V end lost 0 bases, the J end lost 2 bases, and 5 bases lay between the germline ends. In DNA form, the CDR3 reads TGTGCCAGCAGCCAAGACAGGGGCAATCAGCCCCAGCATTTT. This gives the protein CASSQDRGNQPQHF.

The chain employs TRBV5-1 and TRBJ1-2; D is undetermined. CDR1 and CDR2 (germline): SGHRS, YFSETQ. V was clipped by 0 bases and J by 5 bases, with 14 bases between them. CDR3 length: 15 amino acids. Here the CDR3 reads CASSLDRVTSYGYTF. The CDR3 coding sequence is TGCGCCAGCAGCTTGGATCGGGTAACGTCGTATGGCTACACCTTC.